Listed here is a single T cell receptor (beta chain). This entry is derived from a study of shared clonotypes between healthy human individuals. Assay used: immunoSEQ multiplex PCR; TCRdb lists only in-frame clones, some missing. The table includes 2,500,000 or so clones, roughly 92% detected once. The CDR3 contains 13 residues. Germline CDR1 MNHEY, CDR2 SMNVEV (reference sequence). With 6 bases removed from V and 8 bases from J, the gap between germline ends came to 11 bases. The TCR comes from a man younger than 30 in good health. The sample consisted of naive CD4+ T cells sorted from blood. Subset: CD45RA+ positively selected. The chain recombines TRBV27 with TRBJ1-6; D unresolved. CDR3 sequence: CASSYEPYSPLHF. The CDR3 DNA sequence: TGTGCCAGCAGCTACGAACCTTATTCACCCCTCCACTTT.